The following is a T cell receptor beta chain sequence with its context. The source of the sample is a study of CD8 T cells in Susac syndrome. Negative isolation yielded the CD8+ and CD4+ T cells, while FACS enriched the TEMRA cells. A quantity of about 0.45 to 1 ug RNA underwent reverse transcription using random hexamers. Amplification of TCR beta CDR3 across 54 Vbeta and 13 Jbeta was performed with immunoSEQ multiplex PCR. TCRdb passed the immunoSEQ multiplex PCR reads through MiXCR, listing each CDR3 protein once. The sample lists 95,000 to 150,000 distinct CDR3 sequences; about 95% were seen once. This TCR derives from a human donor in good health. Sequencing was performed on CD4+ T cells from PBMCs.

CDR3 DNA: TGTGCCAGCAGCGAACAGGGATTTGTGGAGACCCAGTACTTC. It is translated as CASSEQGFVETQYF. The chain recombines TRBV11-2 with TRBJ2-5; the D gene is possibly TRBD1 (6 bases). This CDR3 region has 14 residues. The germline V gene has CDR1 SGHAT and CDR2 FQNNGV. Trimming took off 5 bases at V and 5 bases at J, with 15 bases between the two ends.